This T cell receptor beta chain appears in the sequencing data of a study of OX40 agonist ivuxolimab in advanced cancers. General study findings and limits: Determination of antigen specificity was not performed for the expanded peripheral T cells. Both CD4+ and CD8+ T cell populations in blood had undergone clonal expansion by week 6 at 0.1 to 3.0 mg/kg.

Some clones are missing from TCRdb's copy, which holds only in-frame ones; the method was immunoSEQ multiplex PCR. The table includes about 60,000 clones, 92% detected once. The CDR3 has 15 residues. V lost 1 base to trimming and J lost 0 bases, with 7 bases between them. CDR1 is SEHNR, CDR2 FQNEAQ, per germline (reference sequence). Details on this clone: Its specificity is not known.

The origin of this receptor is an adult with an advanced solid tumor such as melanoma, head and neck, liver or kidney cancer. The chain recombines TRBV7-9 with TRBJ2-1, with unresolved D. Here the sequenced sample was CD4+ or CD8+ T cells sorted from blood, taken in a trial of the OX40 agonist ivuxolimab. The CDR3 DNA reads as TGTGCCAGCAGCTTAGGGGTAAGCTCCTACAATGAGCAGTTCTTC. Translating gives CASSLGVSSYNEQFF.